This record looks at one T cell receptor (beta chain) sequence and its context. The antigen is not known. This entry is derived from a study of T-cell memory formation after mild COVID-19. General study results and limits: Contracting clones localized mainly to CM and EM when CD4+ and mainly to EMRA when CD8+. Pre-infection memory already had some responding clones, implying cross-reactive memory joined.

Germline lookup yields CDR1 SGHDN and CDR2 FVKESK. V shed 4 bases and J shed 8 bases, with 13 bases lying between them. CDR3 length equals 13 residues. One entry per CDR3 protein, called by TCRdb with MiXCR from the 5' RACE reads. Of hundreds of thousands of distinct CDR3 sequences in the sample, about 20% were seen once. Sequences were obtained from PBMCs or a T cell subset sorted from them (not recorded which). This chain links TRBV14 with TRBJ2-3; possibly TRBD2 for D (6 bases). The TCR was taken from a man between 18 and 29 years old who had mild COVID-19 (a few samples of this study predate the infection). Cell type and time point are not known. CDR3 sequence reads: CASSPRLEVTQYF. In DNA, the CDR3 is TGTGCCAGCAGCCCCCGACTAGAAGTTACGCAGTATTTT.